These T cell receptor beta chains were read from a single sample in a study of cytomegalovirus exposure and HLA in healthy donors. The protocol was immunoSEQ multiplex PCR, while the TCRdb copy is restricted to in-frame clones and leaves out a portion. Of 75,000 to 95,000 clones listed, roughly 67% were seen once; the top ten hold about 22%. The sequencing input was PBMCs. Receptors originate from a woman aged 50 to 65 in good health and CMV-seropositive. Both conserved end residues are part of each CDR3. A D gene is named only where the DNA matches it firmly. Clone size, where shown, is once, few, many, or a class for clones that have expanded.

>TRBJ2-3|TRBV5-1|once|TRBD1
CASSLEGQGITDTQYF
TGCGCCAGCAGCTTGGAGGGACAGGGTATAACAGATACGCAGTATTTT
>TRBJ2-1|TRBV4-3|.|TRBD2
CASSQEAGTTEQFF
TGCGCCAGCAGCCAAGAGGCCGGGACTACTGAGCAGTTCTTC
>TRBJ2-5|TRBV11-1|few|TRBD2
CASSLESGENQETQYF
TGTGCCAGCAGCTTAGAGAGCGGGGAAAACCAAGAGACCCAGTACTTC
>TRBJ1-4|TRBV2|few|.
CASTNGGYNEKLFF
TGTGCCAGTACGAACGGAGGTTATAATGAAAAACTGTTTTTT
>TRBJ1-2|TRBV7-9|.|TRBD1
CASSWDSYGYTF
TGTGCCAGCAGCTGGGACAGCTATGGCTACACCTTC
>TRBJ1-5|TRBV10-3|.|.
CAISESGVSNQPQHF
TGTGCCATCAGTGAGTCGGGAGTTAGCAATCAGCCCCAGCATTTT
>TRBJ1-6|TRBV9|.|TRBD1
CASSVDDRGTDNSPLHF
TGTGCCAGCAGCGTGGATGACAGGGGTACAGATAATTCACCCCTCCACTTT
>TRBJ1-3|TRBV19|.|.
CASALSDSGNTIYF
TGTGCCAGTGCCCTATCCGACTCTGGAAACACCATATATTTT
>TRBJ1-5|TRBV18|.|TRBD1
CASSPSQGMSQPQHF
TGTGCCAGCTCACCTTCACAGGGGATGAGCCAGCCCCAGCATTTT
>TRBJ1-1|TRBV7-6|once|TRBD1
CASSFRTGPNTEAFF
TGTGCCAGCAGCTTTCGGACAGGGCCGAACACTGAAGCTTTCTTT
>TRBJ2-7|TRBV6-5|few|TRBD2
CASSYTGGSSYEQYF
TGTGCCAGCAGTTACACCGGGGGGAGCTCCTACGAGCAGTACTTC
>TRBJ2-2|TRBV10-3|.|TRBD1
CAIAPQGDTGELFF
TGTGCCATAGCCCCCCAGGGGGATACCGGGGAGCTGTTTTTT
>TRBJ2-3|TRBV5-6|few|TRBD2
CASSSSLAGTDTQYF
TGTGCCAGCAGCTCGAGCCTAGCGGGGACAGATACGCAGTATTTT
>TRBJ1-6|TRBV5-5|.|.
CASSQDSYNSPLHF
TGTGCCAGCAGCCAGGACTCCTATAATTCACCCCTCCACTTT
>TRBJ2-1|TRBV7-8|once|TRBD2
CASSFPSSGGEEFF
TGTGCCAGCAGCTTCCCCTCTAGCGGGGGAGAGGAGTTCTTC
>TRBJ1-1|TRBV7-3|.|.
CASSPRGESEAFF
TGTGCCAGCAGCCCCCGGGGGGAAAGTGAAGCTTTCTTT
>TRBJ2-2|TRBV10-3|.|TRBD1
CAIRDNRGQDTGELFF
TGTGCCATCAGGGACAACAGGGGGCAGGACACCGGGGAGCTGTTTTTT
>TRBJ2-1|TRBV29-1|.|.
CSVDARQTYNEQFF
TGCAGCGTTGATGCGCGACAGACATACAATGAGCAGTTCTTC
>TRBJ2-7|TRBV27|.|TRBD2
CASSPTPGGTYEQYF
TGTGCCAGCAGTCCCACCCCGGGGGGTACATACGAGCAGTACTTC
>TRBJ1-2|TRBV4-2|.|TRBD1
CASSQGDRESYGYTF
TGTGCCAGCAGCCAAGGAGACAGGGAATCGTACGGCTACACCTTC
>TRBJ2-5|TRBV29-1|.|.
CSVEVVEGGVETQYF
TGCAGCGTTGAAGTGGTGGAAGGAGGTGTTGAGACCCAGTACTTC
>TRBJ1-1|TRBV5-6|once|TRBD1
CASGQDTNTEAFF
TGTGCCAGTGGACAGGATACGAACACTGAAGCTTTCTTT